The present entry profiles one T cell receptor beta chain with its context. Its cognate antigen is unknown. This record belongs to a study of cytomegalovirus exposure and HLA in healthy donors. Study results and limitations: Sequencing artifact likely explains a cluster of highly shared sequence variants.

The CDR3 is made up of 19 amino acids. The J segment lost 3 bases and the V segment lost 5 bases, leaving 13 bases of the junction unmatched. CDR1 is SEHNR, CDR2 FQNEAQ, per germline (reference sequence). Amplification used 60 Vbeta primers and 13 Jbeta primers. Assay: immunoSEQ multiplex PCR; the TCRdb copy retains only in-frame clones and omits some. The sample yields under 200,000 clones, about four fifths seen once. The sequence came from a girl under 18 in good health and CMV-seropositive. What was sequenced was PBMCs. The V call is TRBV7-9, the J call TRBJ2-7; 16 bases agree with TRBD2. The CDR3 reads CASSHSGGLAGGPVYEQYF. In DNA, the CDR3 is TGTGCCAGCAGCCACAGCGGGGGACTAGCGGGAGGGCCTGTCTACGAGCAGTACTTC. Filled out from reference TRBV7-9 and TRBJ2-7, the complete variable domain reads DTGVSQNPRHKITKRGQNVTFRCDPISEHNRLYWYRQTLGQGPEFLTYFQNEAQLEKSRLLSDRFSAERPKGSFSTLEIQRTEQGDSAMYLCASSHSGGLAGGPVYEQYFGPGTRLTVT.